The entry below describes one TCR beta chain. It lacks a known antigen. No much larger clone exists at a distance of one base, and base qualities are not known. Library method: the immunoSEQ multiplex PCR assay. From the authors' description of their analysis: During preprocessing, nonproductive sequences were discarded, as were any CDR3s that did not begin with C, did not end with F or W, or were shorter than 7 amino acids. The MANAFEST web app identified antigen-specific clonotypes based on expansion compared with the reference and other culture wells. A clone was considered positive if the clone showed significant expansion compared with the reference culture in 2 of 3 replicate wells at an FDR below 0.05. To be called positive, a clone also had to show significant expansion compared with every other tandem well and an odds ratio greater than 5. CDR3 homology was measured as pairwise Levenshtein distance, computed with the stringdist R package after trimming three terminal residues from each end. TCRdb stores this immuneACCESS table with in-frame sequences only. Part of the clones is absent; in the studies checked, under half of the shortfall reflects unresolved V genes, and no reason is known for the rest. V and J calls and clone size are given by that table; D and trimming were obtained from the DNA. This sample is represented by 15,000 to 20,000 clones; around 80% of them were singletons. In total, the top ten clones hold about 10% of the sample.

CD4+ T cells from unexposed donors were collected before the COVID-19 pandemic (2011-2018). Following 10 days of culture, the EasySep CD4+ T cell isolation kit was used to isolate CD4+ T cells. Unexposed donor CD4+ T cells were tested for reactivity to SARS-CoV-2 S and N and four common cold coronavirus spike pools, as cell number allowed. Each well held two million PBMCs cultured in IMDM containing roughly 5% human AB serum and 10 IU/ml IL-2. Half of the culture medium was replaced with fresh IL-2-containing medium on days 3 and 7. In general, every peptide culture condition was set up in three replicate wells. The leukapheresis product used for the unexposed donors was purchased from a commercial source. Ficoll-Paque PLUS gradient centrifugation was used to isolate PBMCs from leukapheresis product or whole blood. PBMCs were either used fresh in the expansion assay or cryopreserved at -140 degrees C. The QIAamp Micro DNA Kit was used to extract genomic DNA from the CD4+ T cells.

The CDR3 goes from the cysteine to the phenylalanine over 18 residues. CDR3 DNA is the only sequence kept; it has 54 bases, read in frame from the first base. The data were taken from a study of CD4 T cells in relation to SARS-CoV-2 and coronaviruses (dated by TCRdb to the early 2020s). For the wider study: In the ViraFEST assay, PBMCs were cultured with antigen for 10 days, after which TCR beta CDR3s were sequenced to identify clonal expansions specific to the antigen. An HIV-1 Nef peptide pool or a culture without peptide was used as the negative reference condition. HLA restriction was mapped for shared crossreactive spike epitopes using patient-derived lymphoblastoid cell lines. The study assessed, at the TCR clonotype level, memory CD4+ T cell crossreactivity between SARS-CoV-2 and common cold coronavirus spike proteins. The Adaptive Biotechnologies TCR-sequencing kit was used for samples from a few pre-COVID donors and for the naive versus memory experiments, whereas the other data were Illumina-based. A different TCR-beta assay, based on Illumina, was used to sequence expansion assays from other donors in the study.

Broad study findings and their caveats: Because no donor provided both pre-pandemic and post-infection samples, tracing the source of pre-existing responses was limited. Crossreactive clones showed significantly weaker SARS-CoV-2-driven expansion than monoreactive clones, consistent with antigenic imprinting. The study was constrained by small numbers of patients and of tested TCRs. In around three fifths of donors, memory CD4+ clonotypes turned up that crossrecognized SARS-CoV-2 and at least one common cold coronavirus spike. Since the crossreactivity analysis centred on spike protein, crossreactivity against other viral proteins was not assessed.

This TCR derives from a human donor in good health. Here the chain combines TRBV21-1 and TRBJ2-1; the listed D gene, TRBD2, was not tested against the DNA. TRBV21-1 is classified as a pseudogene. Sequences were obtained from CD4+ T cells from PBMCs, cultured in vitro. The DNA sequence follows: TGTGCCAGCAGCAAAGGCGGACTAGCGGGAGGCCGAAACAATGAGCAGTTCTTC. It encodes CASSKGGLAGGRNNEQFF.